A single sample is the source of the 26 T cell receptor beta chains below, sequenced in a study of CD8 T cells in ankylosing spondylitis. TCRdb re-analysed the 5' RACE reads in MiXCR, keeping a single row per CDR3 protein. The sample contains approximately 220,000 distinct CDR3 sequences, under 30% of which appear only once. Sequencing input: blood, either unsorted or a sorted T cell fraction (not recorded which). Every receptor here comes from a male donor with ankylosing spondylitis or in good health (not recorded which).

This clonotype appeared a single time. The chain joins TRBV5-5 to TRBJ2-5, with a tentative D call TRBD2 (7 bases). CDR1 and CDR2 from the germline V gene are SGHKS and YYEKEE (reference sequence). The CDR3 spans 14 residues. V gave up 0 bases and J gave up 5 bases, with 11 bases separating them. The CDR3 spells CASSLGGGVETQYF. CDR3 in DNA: TGTGCCAGCAGCTTGGGAGGGGGGGTGGAGACCCAGTACTTC.

The CDR3 bases are TGTGCCAGCACCAAGAGACTAGGGAGACAAGAGACCCAGTACTTC. It codes for CASTKRLGRQETQYF. V is TRBV6-2 or TRBV6-3 and J is TRBJ2-5, with D perhaps matching TRBD2 (6 bases). Trimming removed 7 bases from V and 2 bases from J, with 17 bases in between. CDR3 length: 15 residues. Germline CDR1 and CDR2: MNHEY and SVGEGT.

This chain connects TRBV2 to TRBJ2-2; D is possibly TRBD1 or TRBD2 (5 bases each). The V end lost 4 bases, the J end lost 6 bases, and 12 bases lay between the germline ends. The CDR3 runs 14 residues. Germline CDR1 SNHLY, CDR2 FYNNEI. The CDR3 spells CASSAGRSAGELFF. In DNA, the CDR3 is TGTGCCAGCAGTGCGGGACGCTCCGCCGGGGAGCTGTTTTTT.

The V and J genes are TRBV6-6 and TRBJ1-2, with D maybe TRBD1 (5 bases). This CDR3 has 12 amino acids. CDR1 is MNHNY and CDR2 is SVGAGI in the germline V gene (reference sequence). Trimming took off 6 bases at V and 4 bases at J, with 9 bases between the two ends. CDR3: CASRDGTYGYTF. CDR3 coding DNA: TGTGCCAGCAGGGACGGGACCTATGGCTACACCTTC.

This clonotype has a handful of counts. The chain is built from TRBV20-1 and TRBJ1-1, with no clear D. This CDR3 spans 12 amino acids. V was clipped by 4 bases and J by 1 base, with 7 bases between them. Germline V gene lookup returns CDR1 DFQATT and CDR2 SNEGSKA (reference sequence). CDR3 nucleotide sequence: TGCAGTGCTACCAGGACGAACACTGAAGCTTTCTTT. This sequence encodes CSATRTNTEAFF.

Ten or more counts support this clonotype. CDR3 coding DNA: TGTGCCAGCAGATGGAGACAGGGGGCGAATGGCGAGCAGTACTTC. Translating gives CASRWRQGANGEQYF. The rearrangement uses TRBV27 and TRBJ2-7; 10 bases map to TRBD1. The V segment lost 6 bases and the J segment 6 bases; nucleotides outside the gene matches: 11. The CDR3 has 15 amino acids. Per germline, CDR1 MNHEY and CDR2 SMNVEV (reference sequence).

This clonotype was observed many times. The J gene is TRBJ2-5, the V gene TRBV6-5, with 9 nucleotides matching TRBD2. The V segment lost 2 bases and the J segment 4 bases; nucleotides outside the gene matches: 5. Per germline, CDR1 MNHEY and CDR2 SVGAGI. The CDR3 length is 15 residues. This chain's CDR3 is CASSYMAGGPETQYF. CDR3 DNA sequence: TGTGCCAGCAGTTACATGGCGGGAGGGCCAGAGACCCAGTACTTC.

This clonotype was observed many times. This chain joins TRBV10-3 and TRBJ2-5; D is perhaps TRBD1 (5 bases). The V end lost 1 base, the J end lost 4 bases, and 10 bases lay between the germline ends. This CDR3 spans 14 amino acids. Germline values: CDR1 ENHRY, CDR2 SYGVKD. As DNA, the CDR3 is TGTGCCATCAGTGAGTTCACAGGCCCAGAGACCCAGTACTTC. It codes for CAISEFTGPETQYF.

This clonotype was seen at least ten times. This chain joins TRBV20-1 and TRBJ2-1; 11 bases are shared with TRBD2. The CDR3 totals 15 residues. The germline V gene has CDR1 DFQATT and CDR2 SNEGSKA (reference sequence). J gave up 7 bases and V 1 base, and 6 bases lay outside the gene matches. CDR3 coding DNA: TGCAGTGCTAGAGCGACTAGCGGGAATGTGAATGAGCAGTTCTTC. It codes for CSARATSGNVNEQFF.

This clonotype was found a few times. The CDR3 here is CSARDSAGTNSPLHF. CDR3 coding DNA: TGCAGTGCTAGAGATTCAGCAGGGACCAATTCACCCCTCCACTTT. The chain employs TRBV20-1 and TRBJ1-6; TRBD1 is a possible D gene (5 bases). The CDR3 extends over 15 amino acids. V lost 0 bases, J lost 7 bases, and 13 bases lay in between. Germline CDR1 is DFQATT and CDR2 is SNEGSKA (reference sequence).

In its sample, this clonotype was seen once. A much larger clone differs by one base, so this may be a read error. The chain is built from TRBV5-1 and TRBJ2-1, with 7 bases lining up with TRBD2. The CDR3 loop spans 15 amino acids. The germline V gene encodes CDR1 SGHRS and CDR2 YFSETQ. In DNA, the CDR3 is TGCGCCAGCAGCTTGAGGTCTAGCGGTAGGAATGACCAGTTCTTC. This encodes CASSLRSSGRNDQFF.

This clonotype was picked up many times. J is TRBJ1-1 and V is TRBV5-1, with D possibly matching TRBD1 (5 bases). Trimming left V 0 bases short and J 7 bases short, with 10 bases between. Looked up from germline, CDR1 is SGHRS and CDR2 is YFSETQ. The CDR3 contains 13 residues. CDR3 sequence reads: CASSLAGGREAFF. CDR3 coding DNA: TGCGCCAGCAGCTTGGCCGGGGGTCGTGAAGCTTTCTTT.

The DNA for the CDR3 is TGTGCCAGCAGCCTAGAGGACTCTGGAAACACCATATATTTT. Residues: CASSLEDSGNTIYF. The chain joins TRBV9 to TRBJ1-3; D is undetermined. V was clipped by 4 bases and J by 0 bases, with 8 bases between them. Germline lookup yields CDR1 SGDLS and CDR2 YYNGEE. CDR3 size: 14 residues.

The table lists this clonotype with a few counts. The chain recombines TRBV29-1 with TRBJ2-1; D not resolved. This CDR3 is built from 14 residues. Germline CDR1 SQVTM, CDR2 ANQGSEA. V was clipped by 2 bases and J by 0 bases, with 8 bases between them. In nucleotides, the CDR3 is TGCAGCGTTGAATGGCTCATCTCCTACAATGAGCAGTTCTTC. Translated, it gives CSVEWLISYNEQFF.

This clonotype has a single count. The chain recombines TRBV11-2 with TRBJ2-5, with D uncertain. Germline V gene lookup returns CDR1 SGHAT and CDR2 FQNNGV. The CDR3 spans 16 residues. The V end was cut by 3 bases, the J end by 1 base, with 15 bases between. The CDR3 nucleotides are TGTGCCAGCAGCTTTTCCAGGCCCGTCGGCCAAGAGACCCAGTACTTC. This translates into CASSFSRPVGQETQYF.

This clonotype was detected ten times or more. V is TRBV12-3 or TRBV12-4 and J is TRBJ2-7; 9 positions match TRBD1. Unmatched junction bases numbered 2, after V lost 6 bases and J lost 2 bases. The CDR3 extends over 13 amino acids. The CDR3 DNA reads TGTGCCAGCAGCGGGACAGGGACCTACGAGCAGTACTTC. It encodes CASSGTGTYEQYF.

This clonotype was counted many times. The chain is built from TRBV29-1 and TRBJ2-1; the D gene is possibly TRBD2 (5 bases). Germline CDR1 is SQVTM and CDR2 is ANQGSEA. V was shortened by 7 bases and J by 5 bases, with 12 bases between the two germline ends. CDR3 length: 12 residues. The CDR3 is CSATTRNNEQFF. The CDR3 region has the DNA TGCAGCGCAACCACTAGAAACAATGAGCAGTTCTTC.

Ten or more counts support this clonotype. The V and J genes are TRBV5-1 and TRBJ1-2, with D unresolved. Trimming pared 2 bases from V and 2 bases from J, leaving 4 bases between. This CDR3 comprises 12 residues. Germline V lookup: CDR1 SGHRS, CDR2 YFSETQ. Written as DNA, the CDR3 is TGCGCCAGCAGCTTACAGAACTATGGCTACACCTTC. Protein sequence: CASSLQNYGYTF.

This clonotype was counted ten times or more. In DNA form, the CDR3 reads TGCGCCAGCAGACTGGGTTGGGACTCGAACACTGAAGCTTTCTTT. Translating gives CASRLGWDSNTEAFF. V gene TRBV5-1 combines with J gene TRBJ1-1, with a weak D call TRBD1 (5 bases). CDR3 length equals 15 residues. With 5 bases removed from V and 1 base from J, the gap between germline ends came to 15 bases. Germline lookup yields CDR1 SGHRS and CDR2 YFSETQ.

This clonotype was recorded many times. CDR3 protein: CASSPIGTENTEAFF. Here the CDR3 DNA reads TGTGCCAGCAGCCCCATAGGGACAGAGAACACTGAAGCTTTCTTT. This chain connects TRBV7-2 to TRBJ1-1; 7 bases are shared with TRBD1. The CDR3 extends over 15 amino acids. The germline V gene has CDR1 SGHTA and CDR2 FQGNSA. J was trimmed by 1 base and V by 5 bases; bases with no gene match: 7.

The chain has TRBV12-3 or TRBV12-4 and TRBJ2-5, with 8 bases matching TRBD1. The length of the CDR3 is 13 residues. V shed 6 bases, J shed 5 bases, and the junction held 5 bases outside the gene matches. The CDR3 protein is CASRQGARETQYF. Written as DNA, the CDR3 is TGTGCCAGCAGGCAGGGGGCGCGGGAGACCCAGTACTTC.

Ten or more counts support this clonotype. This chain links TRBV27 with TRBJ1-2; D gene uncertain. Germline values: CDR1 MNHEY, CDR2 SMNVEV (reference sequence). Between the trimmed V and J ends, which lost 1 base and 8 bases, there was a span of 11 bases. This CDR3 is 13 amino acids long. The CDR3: CASSLWPPWGYTF. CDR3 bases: TGTGCCAGCAGTTTATGGCCGCCTTGGGGCTACACCTTC.

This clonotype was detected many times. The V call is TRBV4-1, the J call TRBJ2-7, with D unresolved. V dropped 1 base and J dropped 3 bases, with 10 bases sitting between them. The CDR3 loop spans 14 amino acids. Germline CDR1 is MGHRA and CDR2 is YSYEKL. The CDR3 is CASSQADGGYEQYF. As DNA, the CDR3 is TGCGCCAGCAGCCAAGCGGACGGTGGCTACGAGCAGTACTTC.

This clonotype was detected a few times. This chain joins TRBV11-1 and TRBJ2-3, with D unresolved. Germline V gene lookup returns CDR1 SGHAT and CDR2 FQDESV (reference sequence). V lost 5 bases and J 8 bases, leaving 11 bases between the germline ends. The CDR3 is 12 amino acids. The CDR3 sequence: CASSPHPPTQYF. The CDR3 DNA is TGTGCCAGCAGCCCCCACCCCCCTACGCAGTATTTT.

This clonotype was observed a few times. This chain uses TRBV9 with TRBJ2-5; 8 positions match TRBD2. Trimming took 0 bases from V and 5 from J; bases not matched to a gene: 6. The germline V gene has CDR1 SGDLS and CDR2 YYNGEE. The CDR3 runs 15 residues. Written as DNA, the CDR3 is TGTGCCAGCAGCGTAGGGAGCGGGAGTTTTGAGACCCAGTACTTC. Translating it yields CASSVGSGSFETQYF.

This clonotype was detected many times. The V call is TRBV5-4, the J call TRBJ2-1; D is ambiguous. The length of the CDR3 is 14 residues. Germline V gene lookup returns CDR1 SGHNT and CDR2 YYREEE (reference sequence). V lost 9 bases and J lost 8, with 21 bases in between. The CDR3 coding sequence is TGTGCCACCAGTCCCAGACAAGGGTTGGATGAGCAGTTCTTC. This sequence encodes CATSPRQGLDEQFF.